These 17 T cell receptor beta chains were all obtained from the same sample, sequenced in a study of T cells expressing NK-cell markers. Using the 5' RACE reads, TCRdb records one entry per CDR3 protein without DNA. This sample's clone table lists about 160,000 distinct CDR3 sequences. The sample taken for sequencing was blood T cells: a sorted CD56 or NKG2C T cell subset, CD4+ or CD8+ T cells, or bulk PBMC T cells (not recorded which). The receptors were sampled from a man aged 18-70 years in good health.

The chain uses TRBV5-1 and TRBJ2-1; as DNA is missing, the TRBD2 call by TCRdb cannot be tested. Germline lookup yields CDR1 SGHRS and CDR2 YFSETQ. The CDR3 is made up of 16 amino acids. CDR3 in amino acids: CASSLLAGPSDNEQFF.

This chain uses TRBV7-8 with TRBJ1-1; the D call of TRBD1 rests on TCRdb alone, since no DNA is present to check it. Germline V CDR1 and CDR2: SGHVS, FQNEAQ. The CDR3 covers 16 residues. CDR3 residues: CASSSRAGAANTEAFF.

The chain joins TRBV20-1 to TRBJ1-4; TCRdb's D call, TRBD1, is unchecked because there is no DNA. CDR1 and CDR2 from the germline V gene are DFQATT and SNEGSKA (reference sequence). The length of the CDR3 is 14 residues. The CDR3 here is CSAGGTDFNEKLFF.

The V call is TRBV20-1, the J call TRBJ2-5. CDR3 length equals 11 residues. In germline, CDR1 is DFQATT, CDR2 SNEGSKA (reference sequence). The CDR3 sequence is CSAQYGETQYF.

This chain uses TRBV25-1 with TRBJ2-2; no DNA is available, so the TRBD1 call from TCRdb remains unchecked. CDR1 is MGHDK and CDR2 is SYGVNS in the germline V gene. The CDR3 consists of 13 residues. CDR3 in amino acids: CASSGTGTGELFF.

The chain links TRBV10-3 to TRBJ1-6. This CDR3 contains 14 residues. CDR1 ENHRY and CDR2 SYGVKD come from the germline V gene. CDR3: CAISEIAYNSPLHF.

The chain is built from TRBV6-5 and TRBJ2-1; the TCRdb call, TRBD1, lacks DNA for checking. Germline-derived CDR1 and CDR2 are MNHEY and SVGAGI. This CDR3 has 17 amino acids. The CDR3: CASSYTGILTNYNEQFF.

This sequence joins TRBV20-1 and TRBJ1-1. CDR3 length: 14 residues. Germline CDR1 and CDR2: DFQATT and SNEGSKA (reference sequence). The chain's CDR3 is CSAAPPDLNTEAFF.

This CDR3 reads CASSLKGGGASYEQYF. The genes are TRBV12-3 or TRBV12-4 and TRBJ2-7; TCRdb lists TRBD1, though no DNA is available to test this call. The length of the CDR3 is 16 residues.

CDR3 protein: CASSATSGYNEQFF. This chain links TRBV12-3 or TRBV12-4 with TRBJ2-1; TCRdb selects TRBD2, and the lack of DNA leaves this call unchecked. The CDR3 loop spans 14 amino acids.

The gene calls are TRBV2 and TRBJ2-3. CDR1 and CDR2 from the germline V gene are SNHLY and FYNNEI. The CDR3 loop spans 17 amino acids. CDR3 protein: CASSEAMGFSSTDTQYF.

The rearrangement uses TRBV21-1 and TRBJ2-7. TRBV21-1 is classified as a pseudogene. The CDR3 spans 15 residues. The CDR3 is CASSKGQALRYEQYF.

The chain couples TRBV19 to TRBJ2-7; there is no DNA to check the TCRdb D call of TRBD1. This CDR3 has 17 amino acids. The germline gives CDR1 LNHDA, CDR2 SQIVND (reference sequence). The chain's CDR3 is CASSIGWGAAAYYEQYF.

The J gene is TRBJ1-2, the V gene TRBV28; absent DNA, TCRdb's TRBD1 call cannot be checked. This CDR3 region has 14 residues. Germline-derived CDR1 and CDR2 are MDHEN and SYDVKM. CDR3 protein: CASKLTGSDYGYTF.

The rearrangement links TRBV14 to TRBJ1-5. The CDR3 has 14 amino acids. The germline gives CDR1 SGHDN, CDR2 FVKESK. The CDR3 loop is CASSQEGKNQPQHF.

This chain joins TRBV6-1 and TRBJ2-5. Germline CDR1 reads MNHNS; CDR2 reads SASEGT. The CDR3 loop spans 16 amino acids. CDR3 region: CASSEALLGLQETQYF.

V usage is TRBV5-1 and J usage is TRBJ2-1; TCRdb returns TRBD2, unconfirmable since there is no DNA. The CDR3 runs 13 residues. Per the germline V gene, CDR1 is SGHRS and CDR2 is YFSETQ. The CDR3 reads CASSLGGLDEQFF.